The clone carrying this TCR beta chain showed up many times. Amplified TCR beta CDR3 regions were obtained using RNA transcripts as template. HTBI primers were used in a first-round RT-PCR, which preceded a second-round multiplex PCR. TCRdb processed the multiplex PCR reads anew with MiXCR; each CDR3 protein has one entry. The table includes hundreds of thousands of distinct CDR3 sequences, more than 40% detected once. Ophthalmopathic donors had moderate-to-severe activity, CAS ≥3 and NOSPECS ≥4, with disease that had lasted under 3 months. The data stem from a study of Graves' ophthalmopathy and Graves' hyperthyroidism. Across the whole study: Samples of peripheral blood were obtained at initial diagnosis, prior to treatment of any kind.

The CDR3 has 15 amino acids. V was pared by 0 bases and J by 0 bases, with 10 bases between. Germline V CDR1 and CDR2: SGHRS, YFSETQ. The sequencing input was peripheral blood. The sequence was collected from an adult man with Graves' ophthalmopathy. The J gene is TRBJ2-7, the V gene TRBV5-1, with D possibly being TRBD1 (6 bases). CDR3 protein: CASSLVPGDSYEQYF. The CDR3 nucleotides read TGCGCCAGCAGCTTGGTACCAGGGGACTCCTACGAGCAGTACTTC. The full variable domain, completed using reference TRBV5-1 and TRBJ2-7, is KAGVTQTPRYLIKTRGQQVTLSCSPISGHRSVSWYQQTPGQGLQFLFEYFSETQRNKGNFPGRFSGRQFSNSRSEMNVSTLELGDSALYLCASSLVPGDSYEQYFGPGTRLTVT.